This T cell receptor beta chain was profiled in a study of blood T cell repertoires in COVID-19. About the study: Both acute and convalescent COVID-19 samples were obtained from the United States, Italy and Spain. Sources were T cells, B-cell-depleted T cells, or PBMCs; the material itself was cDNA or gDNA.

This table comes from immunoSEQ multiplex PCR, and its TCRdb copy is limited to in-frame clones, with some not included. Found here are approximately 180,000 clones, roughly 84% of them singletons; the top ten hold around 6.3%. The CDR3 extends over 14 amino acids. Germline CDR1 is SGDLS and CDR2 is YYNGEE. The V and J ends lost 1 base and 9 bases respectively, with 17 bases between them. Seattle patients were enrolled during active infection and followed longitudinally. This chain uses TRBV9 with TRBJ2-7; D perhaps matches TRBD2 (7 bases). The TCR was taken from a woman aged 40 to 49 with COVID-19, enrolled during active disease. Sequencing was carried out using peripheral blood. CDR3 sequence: CASSVSGGGKWQYF. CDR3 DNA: TGTGCCAGCAGCGTATCTGGCGGGGGCAAATGGCAGTACTTC. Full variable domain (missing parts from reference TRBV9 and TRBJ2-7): DSGVTQTPKHLITATGQRVTLRCSPRSGDLSVYWYQQSLDQGLQFLIQYYNGEERAKGNILERFSAQQFPDLHSELNLSSLELGDSALYFCASSVSGGGKWQYFGPGTRLTVT.